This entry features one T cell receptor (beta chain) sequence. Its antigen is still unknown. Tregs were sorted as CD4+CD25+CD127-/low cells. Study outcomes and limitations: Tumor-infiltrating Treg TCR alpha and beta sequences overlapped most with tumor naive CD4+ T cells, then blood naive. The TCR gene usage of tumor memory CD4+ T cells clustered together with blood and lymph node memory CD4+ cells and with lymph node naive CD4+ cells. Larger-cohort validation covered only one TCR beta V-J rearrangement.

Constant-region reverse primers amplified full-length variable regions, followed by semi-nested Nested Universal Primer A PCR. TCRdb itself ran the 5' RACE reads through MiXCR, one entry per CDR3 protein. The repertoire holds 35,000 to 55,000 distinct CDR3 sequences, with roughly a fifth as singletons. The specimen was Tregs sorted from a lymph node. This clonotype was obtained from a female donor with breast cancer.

The CDR3 loop reads CASSANRGSSGANVLTF. In nucleotides, the CDR3 is TGTGCCAGCAGTGCGAACAGGGGAAGCTCTGGGGCCAACGTCCTGACTTTC. The V and J genes are TRBV6-1 and TRBJ2-6; TRBD1 matches at 7 bases. Germline assignment: CDR1 MNHNS and CDR2 SASEGT. J gave up 0 bases and V 4 bases, and 6 bases lay outside the gene matches. This CDR3 comprises 17 residues.